The rows below give T cell receptor beta chains drawn from one sample of a study of T cells in localized non-small cell lung cancer. Generated by immunoSEQ multiplex PCR, the TCRdb table keeps only in-frame clones and is missing some. Here the sample spans approximately 54,000 clones, around 81% being singletons. Sequences were derived from peripheral blood, sampled before any cancer treatment. These receptors all stem from a female donor at least 60 years old with stage II squamous cell lung carcinoma. Each CDR3 is given with its conserved first and last residue. The D gene is left open where the match is weak. Size tells how often a clone was seen (once, few, many) or the class of an expanded clone, and some rows leave it out.

J,size,D,V,DNA,CDR3
TRBJ2-5,.,.,TRBV5-1,TGCGCCAGCAGCGTGGGACTGGAAGAGACCCAGTACTTC,CASSVGLEETQYF
TRBJ1-4,.,.,TRBV18,TGTGCCAGCTCATTTAGAAGTCCGGGTCTCGGAGAAAAACTGTTTTTT,CASSFRSPGLGEKLFF
TRBJ2-1,.,TRBD1,TRBV7-9,TGTGCCAGCGGCCGGGGGACAGGGGGACCGTTCTTC,CASGRGTGGPFF
TRBJ2-7,.,TRBD1,TRBV10-3,TGTGCCATCAACCCCGGGACAGAATCCTACGAGCAGTACTTC,CAINPGTESYEQYF
TRBJ2-1,.,.,TRBV12-5,TGTGCTAGTGGTTTCTCAACTTCTTACAATGAGCAGTTCTTC,CASGFSTSYNEQFF
TRBJ1-4,.,.,TRBV15,TGTGCCACCAGCAGAGATCCCGGGGGGTTCGGCAATAGTGAAAAACTGTTTTTT,CATSRDPGGFGNSEKLFF
TRBJ1-3,.,.,TRBV9,TGTGCCAGCAGCGTAGGTGGGGGCGTAGGAAACACCATATATTTT,CASSVGGGVGNTIYF
TRBJ2-1,.,TRBD2,TRBV29-1,TGCAGCACAGGGACTAGCGGAAACAATGAGCAGTTCTTC,CSTGTSGNNEQFF
TRBJ1-1,.,TRBD1,TRBV5-4,TGTGCCAGCAGCCGAGGGACAGTTAAGGTGAACACTGAAGCTTTCTTT,CASSRGTVKVNTEAFF
TRBJ1-2,once,.,TRBV10-3,TGTGCCATCAGTGAGTCTCCAGACTATGGCTACACCTTC,CAISESPDYGYTF
TRBJ2-2,few,.,TRBV6-5,TGTGCCAGCAGGGGGGAGGGGGAAACCGGGGAGCTGTTTTTT,CASRGEGETGELFF
TRBJ1-1,few,.,TRBV6-5,TGTGCCAGCAGTACTACGAACACTGAAGCTTTCTTT,CASSTTNTEAFF
TRBJ2-7,.,TRBD1,TRBV14,TGTGCCAGCAGCCAACCAGGGGTAGGGGGCCACGAGCAGTACTTC,CASSQPGVGGHEQYF
TRBJ2-5,.,.,TRBV4-1,TGCGCCAGCAGCCAAGAACAGGGCTGGGAGACCCAGTACTTC,CASSQEQGWETQYF
TRBJ2-7,.,TRBD1,TRBV19,TGTGCCAGTAGTTCCGGGACAGGAGCTGGAGAGCAGTACTTC,CASSSGTGAGEQYF
TRBJ1-4,.,TRBD1,TRBV9,TGTGCCAGCAGCGGGGACAGGGCGGGGGCAACTAATGAAAAACTGTTTTTT,CASSGDRAGATNEKLFF
TRBJ2-7,.,TRBD1,TRBV5-6,TGTGCCAGCTGCAGGACAGGCTCCAACTCCTACGAGCAGTACTTC,CASCRTGSNSYEQYF
TRBJ1-6,.,.,TRBV4-3,TGCGCCAGCAGCCAAGGACGGTACCTGAGGGTTAATTCACCCCTCCACTTT,CASSQGRYLRVNSPLHF
TRBJ2-1,.,.,TRBV27,TGTGCCAGCAGTGGGGGGGCGTACTCCTACAATGAGCAGTTCTTC,CASSGGAYSYNEQFF
TRBJ2-1,.,TRBD2,TRBV5-1,TGCGCCAGCAGCTTGGTTGCGGGGGGGCCGAGTGAGCAGTTCTTC,CASSLVAGGPSEQFF
TRBJ2-5,.,.,TRBV25-1,TGTGCCAGCAGCCGGGCCGGGACCCAGTACTTC,CASSRAGTQYF
TRBJ1-4,.,TRBD1,TRBV4-3,TGCGCCAGCAGCCTCCGACAGGGCAGGGATGAAAAACTGTTTTTT,CASSLRQGRDEKLFF
TRBJ2-3,once,TRBD2,TRBV30,TGTGCCTGGAGTGGGTGGACTAGCGGGGAAGACACAGATACGCAGTATTTT,CAWSGWTSGEDTDTQYF
TRBJ1-3,once,.,TRBV5-6,TGTGCCACCCTGGCGGGGGGTGGAAACACCATATATTTT,CATLAGGGNTIYF
TRBJ1-4,.,TRBD1,TRBV10-3,TGTGCCATCAGCTCCGGGACAGATAATGAAAAACTGTTTTTT,CAISSGTDNEKLFF
TRBJ2-7,.,TRBD2,TRBV7-2,TGTGCCAGTCTAGCGGGCCTCTCCTACGAGCAGTACTTC,CASLAGLSYEQYF
TRBJ1-5,.,.,TRBV5-6,TGTGCCAGCAGCGGGGACGGGGCGCGGAGCAATCAGCCCCAGCATTTT,CASSGDGARSNQPQHF
TRBJ2-1,once,.,TRBV7-3,TGTGCCAGCAGCGACGTTACAGGGTACGGTGAGCAGTTCTTC,CASSDVTGYGEQFF
TRBJ1-5,.,TRBD1,TRBV19,TGTGCCAGTAGTGCGGCCGGGACAGGGGGCGGTCAGCCCCAGCATTTT,CASSAAGTGGGQPQHF
TRBJ1-1,once,.,TRBV6-6,TGTGCCACCTCAGACATGAACACTGAAGCTTTCTTT,CATSDMNTEAFF
TRBJ1-2,.,TRBD1,TRBV19,TGTGCCAGTGGATCTTTGACAGGGGGTCTCCGCCCGTATGGCTACACCTTC,CASGSLTGGLRPYGYTF
TRBJ1-1,.,.,TRBV30,TGTGCCTGGAAGAACACTGAAGCTTTCTTT,CAWKNTEAFF
TRBJ1-1,.,.,TRBV7-9,TGTGCCAGCAGCTTAGCCGGGGCGGACACTGAAGCTTTCTTT,CASSLAGADTEAFF
TRBJ1-3,.,.,TRBV15,TGTGCCACCAGCAGAGGAAACACCATATATTTT,CATSRGNTIYF
TRBJ1-2,.,.,TRBV6-4,TGTGCCAGCAGTGAAGGAGGGGGGGGCGGCTATGGCTACACCTTC,CASSEGGGGGYGYTF
TRBJ1-5,.,.,TRBV6-1,TGTGCCAGCAGTGGCCGCGGGCAGGGAAGCAATCAGCCCCAGCATTTT,CASSGRGQGSNQPQHF
TRBJ2-2,.,TRBD1,TRBV5-1,TGCGCCAGCAGCTTCTATACAGGGGGTAACACCGGGGAGCTGTTTTTT,CASSFYTGGNTGELFF
TRBJ1-2,.,TRBD1,TRBV2,TGTGCCAGCAGTTCGGGACAGGGTGGGGCTGGCTACACCTTC,CASSSGQGGAGYTF
TRBJ2-1,.,.,TRBV18,TGTGCCAGCTCACCACTAGAGGGCGTGGGCAATGAGCAGTTCTTC,CASSPLEGVGNEQFF
TRBJ2-3,.,TRBD1,TRBV5-5,TGTGCCAGCAGCTTTGGAACGGGACAGGGGACAGATACGCAGTATTTT,CASSFGTGQGTDTQYF
TRBJ1-4,.,.,TRBV27,TGTGCCAGCAGTACCTCGAGGCAGGGACGGAGGAATGAAAAACTGTTTTTT,CASSTSRQGRRNEKLFF
TRBJ2-7,.,.,TRBV27,TGTGCCAGCAGTCCCCTGGGGGGGCTGAACGAGCAGTACTTC,CASSPLGGLNEQYF
TRBJ1-5,.,.,TRBV6-1,TGTGCCAGCAGTGATGGGAGCTATAATCAGCCCCAGCATTTT,CASSDGSYNQPQHF
TRBJ1-2,.,TRBD1,TRBV7-8,TGTGCCAGCAGCTTAGCTTCCGGACAGGGCTATAGCTACACCTTC,CASSLASGQGYSYTF
TRBJ1-2,.,.,TRBV25-1,TGTGCCAGCAGTGACGTCAGGGGTAATGGCTACACCTTC,CASSDVRGNGYTF
TRBJ2-2,.,.,TRBV15,TGTGCCACCGAGGAAGGGGCGACGAACACCGGGGAGCTGTTTTTT,CATEEGATNTGELFF
TRBJ2-5,.,TRBD2,TRBV5-1,TGCGCCAGCAGCCCTAGCGGGGCCGAGACCCAGTACTTC,CASSPSGAETQYF
TRBJ2-7,.,TRBD1,TRBV5-1,TGCGCCAGCAGCTCCTCGGACAGGCGCCCCTACGAGCAGTACTTC,CASSSSDRRPYEQYF
TRBJ2-7,.,.,TRBV14,TGTGCCAGCAGCCAATCCGGGCTCGGAGGCGAGCAGTACTTC,CASSQSGLGGEQYF
TRBJ2-7,.,.,TRBV9,TGTGCCAGCAGCGTTGAGGGGTCCAACTCCTACGAGCAGTACTTC,CASSVEGSNSYEQYF
TRBJ2-7,few,.,TRBV19,TGTGCCAGTAGTAAGGGCTACGAGCAGTACTTC,CASSKGYEQYF
TRBJ2-5,.,.,TRBV7-9,TGTGCCAGCAGCTTAGGGCCAGAGACCCAGTACTTC,CASSLGPETQYF
TRBJ2-7,.,.,TRBV5-1,TGCGCCAGCAGCTTGGACTGGGGGGCTGGAGAGCAGTACTTC,CASSLDWGAGEQYF
TRBJ1-2,.,.,TRBV6-1,TGTGCCAGCAGTCCCCGACCGGTTTCCTATGTCTACACCTTC,CASSPRPVSYVYTF